The present T cell receptor (beta chain) was sequenced within a study of technical replicates of blood from a few donors. Profiling relied on immunoSEQ multiplex PCR, and the TCRdb table lists in-frame clones only, not all of them. The sample includes 50,000 to 70,000 clones, 86% of them seen just once. Per germline, CDR1 LNHDA and CDR2 SQIVND (reference sequence). CDR3 size: 16 residues. Trimming pared 3 bases from V and 2 bases from J, leaving 14 bases between. The V gene is TRBV19, the J gene TRBJ1-5; possibly TRBD1 for D (6 bases). The source is a human donor in good health. Some clones in this sample may be carry-over from other donors' samples. Input material: PBMCs. CDR3 protein: CASSMASGGGNQPQHF. The CDR3 region has the DNA TGTGCCAGTAGTATGGCCTCGGGGGGCGGCAATCAGCCCCAGCATTTT.